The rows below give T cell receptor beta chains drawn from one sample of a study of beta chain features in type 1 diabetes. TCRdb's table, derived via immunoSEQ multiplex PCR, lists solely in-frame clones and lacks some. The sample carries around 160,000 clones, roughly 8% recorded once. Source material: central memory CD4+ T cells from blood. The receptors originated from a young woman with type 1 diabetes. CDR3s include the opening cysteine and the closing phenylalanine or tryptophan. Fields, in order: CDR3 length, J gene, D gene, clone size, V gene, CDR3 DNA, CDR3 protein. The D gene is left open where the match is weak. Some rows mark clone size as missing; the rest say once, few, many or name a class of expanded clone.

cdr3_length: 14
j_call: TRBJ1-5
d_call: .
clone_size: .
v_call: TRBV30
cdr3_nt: TGTGCCTGGAGTGTACTGGACAGTGGACAGCCCCAGCATTTT
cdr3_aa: CAWSVLDSGQPQHF

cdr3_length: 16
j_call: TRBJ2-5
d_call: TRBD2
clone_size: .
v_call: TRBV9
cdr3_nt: TGTGCCAGCAGCGCCCATAGCGGGAGGGCGGAAGAGACCCAGTACTTC
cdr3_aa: CASSAHSGRAEETQYF

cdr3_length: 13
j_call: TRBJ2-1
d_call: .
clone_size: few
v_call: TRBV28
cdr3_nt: TGTGCCAGCAGCCCACCACGGGGGACTGAGCAGTTCTTC
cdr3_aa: CASSPPRGTEQFF

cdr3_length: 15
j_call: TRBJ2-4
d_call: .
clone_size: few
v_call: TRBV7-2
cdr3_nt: TGTGCCAGCAGCTTAGCGGCGGGAACAAGAAACATTCAGTACTTC
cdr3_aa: CASSLAAGTRNIQYF

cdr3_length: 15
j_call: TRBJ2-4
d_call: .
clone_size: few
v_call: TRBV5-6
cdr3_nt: TGTGCCAGCAGCCTGTGGGCAGGGCTCAAAAACATTCAGTACTTC
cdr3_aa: CASSLWAGLKNIQYF

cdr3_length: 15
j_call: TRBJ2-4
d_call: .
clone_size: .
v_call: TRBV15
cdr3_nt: TGTGCCACCAGCAGAGGTTCCGTCGGGGAAAACATTCAGTACTTC
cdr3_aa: CATSRGSVGENIQYF

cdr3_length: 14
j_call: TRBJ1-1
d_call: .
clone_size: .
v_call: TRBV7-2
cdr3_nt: TGTGCCAGCAGCTTGGTGGGGGGTAACACTGAAGCTTTCTTT
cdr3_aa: CASSLVGGNTEAFF

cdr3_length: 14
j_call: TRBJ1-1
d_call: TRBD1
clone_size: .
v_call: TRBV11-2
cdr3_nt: TGTGCCAGCAGCCGGGACAGGCTAGTAACTGAAGCTTTCTTT
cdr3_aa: CASSRDRLVTEAFF

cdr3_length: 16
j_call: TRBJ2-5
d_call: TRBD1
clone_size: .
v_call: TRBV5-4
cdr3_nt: TGTGCCAGCAGCTCCGGACGACAGGGTCGTCAAGAGACCCAGTACTTC
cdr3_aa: CASSSGRQGRQETQYF

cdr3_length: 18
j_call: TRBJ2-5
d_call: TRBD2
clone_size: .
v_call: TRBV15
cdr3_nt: TGTGCCACCAGCACCGGGACTAGCGGGATCGGACGGAGGGAGACCCAGTACTTC
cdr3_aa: CATSTGTSGIGRRETQYF

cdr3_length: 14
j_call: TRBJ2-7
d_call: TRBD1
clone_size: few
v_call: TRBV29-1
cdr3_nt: TGCAGCGTTGCCGGGACAGGGAGCTCCTACGAGCAGTACTTC
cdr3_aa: CSVAGTGSSYEQYF

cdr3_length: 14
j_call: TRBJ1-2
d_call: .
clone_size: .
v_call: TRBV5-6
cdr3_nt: TGTGCCAGCAGCTTGGCGGACAGACTACCTTACTACACCTTC
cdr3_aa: CASSLADRLPYYTF

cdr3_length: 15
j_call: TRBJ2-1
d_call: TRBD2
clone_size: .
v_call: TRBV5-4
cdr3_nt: TGTGCCAGCAGCTTGGGACTAGCGGGAGACAATGAGCAGTTCTTC
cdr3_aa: CASSLGLAGDNEQFF

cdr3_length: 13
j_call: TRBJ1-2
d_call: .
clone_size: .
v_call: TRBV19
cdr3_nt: TGTGCCAGTAGAGCAGGGTGGAACTATGGCTACACCTTC
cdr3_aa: CASRAGWNYGYTF

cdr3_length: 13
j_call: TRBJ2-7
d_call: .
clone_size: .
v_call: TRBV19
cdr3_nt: TGTGCCAGTAGCACACAGGGGCGGGGCGAGCAGTACTTC
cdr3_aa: CASSTQGRGEQYF

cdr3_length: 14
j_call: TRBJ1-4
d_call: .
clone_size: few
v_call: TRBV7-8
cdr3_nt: TGTGCCAGCAGGTTTGACAGGCAGGGGGAAAAACTGTTTTTT
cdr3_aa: CASRFDRQGEKLFF

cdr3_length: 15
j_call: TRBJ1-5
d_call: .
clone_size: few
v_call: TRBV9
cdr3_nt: TGTGCCAGCAGCGTAGGTTCAGGCAGCAATCAGCCCCAGCATTTT
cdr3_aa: CASSVGSGSNQPQHF

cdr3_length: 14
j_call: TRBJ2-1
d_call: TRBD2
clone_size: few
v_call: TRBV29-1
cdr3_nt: TGCAGCGTTGTAGCGGGGGGCTCCTACAATGAGCAGTTCTTC
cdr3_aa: CSVVAGGSYNEQFF

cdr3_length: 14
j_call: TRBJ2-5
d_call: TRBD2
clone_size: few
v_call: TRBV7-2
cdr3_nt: TGTGCCAGCAGCTCGGGACTAGAGGTAGAGACCCAGTACTTC
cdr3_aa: CASSSGLEVETQYF

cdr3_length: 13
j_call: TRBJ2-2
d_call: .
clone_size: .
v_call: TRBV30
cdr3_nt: TGTGCCTGGGACCAGGGATCCCCCGGGGAGCTGTTTTTT
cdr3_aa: CAWDQGSPGELFF

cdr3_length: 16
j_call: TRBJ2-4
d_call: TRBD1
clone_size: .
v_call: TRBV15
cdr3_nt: TGTGCCACCAGCAGAGGGGACAGTCTAGCCAAAAACATTCAGTACTTC
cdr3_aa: CATSRGDSLAKNIQYF

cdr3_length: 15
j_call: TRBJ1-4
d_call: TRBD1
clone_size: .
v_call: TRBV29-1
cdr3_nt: TGCAGCGTTGCCCTAAAACAGGGGTTCGGGGAAAAACTGTTTTTT
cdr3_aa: CSVALKQGFGEKLFF

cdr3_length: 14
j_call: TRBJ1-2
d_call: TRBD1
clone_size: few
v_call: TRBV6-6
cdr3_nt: TGTGCCAGCAGGGGGACGACAGGGGGATATGGCTACACCTTC
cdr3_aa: CASRGTTGGYGYTF

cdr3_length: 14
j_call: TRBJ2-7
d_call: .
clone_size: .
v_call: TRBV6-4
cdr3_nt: TGTGCCAGCAGCCGACAGTCTTTAGCCTACGAGCAGTACTTC
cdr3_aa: CASSRQSLAYEQYF

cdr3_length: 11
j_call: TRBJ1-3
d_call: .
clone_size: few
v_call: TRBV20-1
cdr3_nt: TGCAGTGCTAACAGGGGAAACACCATATATTTT
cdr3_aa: CSANRGNTIYF

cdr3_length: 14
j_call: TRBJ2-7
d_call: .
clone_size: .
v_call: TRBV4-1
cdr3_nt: TGCGCCAGCAGCCAAGATGGGCTAACTTACGAGCAGTACTTC
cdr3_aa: CASSQDGLTYEQYF

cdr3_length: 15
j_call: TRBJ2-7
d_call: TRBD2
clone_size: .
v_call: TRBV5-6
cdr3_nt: TGTGCCAGCAGCTTGGAGCCGGGGGGGTCCTACGAGCAGTACTTC
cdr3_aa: CASSLEPGGSYEQYF

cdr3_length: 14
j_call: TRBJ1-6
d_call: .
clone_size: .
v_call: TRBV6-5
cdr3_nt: TGTGCCAGCAACCGTGCAGCGGGAAATTCACCCCTCCACTTT
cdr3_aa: CASNRAAGNSPLHF

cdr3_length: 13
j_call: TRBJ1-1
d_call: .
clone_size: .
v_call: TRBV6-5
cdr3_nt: TGTGCCACTTCCTTGAGCGGGAACACTGAAGCTTTCTTT
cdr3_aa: CATSLSGNTEAFF

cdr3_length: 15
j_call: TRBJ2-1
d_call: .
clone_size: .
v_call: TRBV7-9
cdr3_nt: TGTGCCAGCAGCTTACTCGGGACTCTCGGGGATGAGCAGTTCTTC
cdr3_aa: CASSLLGTLGDEQFF

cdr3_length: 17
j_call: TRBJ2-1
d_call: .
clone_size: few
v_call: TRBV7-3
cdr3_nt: TGTGCCAGCAGCTTATCCCCGACTGGGCGGGGAGCCAATGAGCAGTTCTTC
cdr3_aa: CASSLSPTGRGANEQFF

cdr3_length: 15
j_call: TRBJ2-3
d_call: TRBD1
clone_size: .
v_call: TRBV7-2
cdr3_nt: TGTGCCAGCAGCTTGGGACAGGGGCTACAAGATACGCAGTATTTT
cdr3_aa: CASSLGQGLQDTQYF

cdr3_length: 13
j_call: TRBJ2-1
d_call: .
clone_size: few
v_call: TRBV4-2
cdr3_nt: TGTGCCAGCAGTCAGCAGGTTACGAATGAGCAGTTCTTC
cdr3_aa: CASSQQVTNEQFF

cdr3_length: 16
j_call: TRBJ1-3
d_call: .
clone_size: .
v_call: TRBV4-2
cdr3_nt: TGTGCCAGCAGCCAAGAGGGAGGGACCTCTGGAAACACCATATATTTT
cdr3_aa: CASSQEGGTSGNTIYF

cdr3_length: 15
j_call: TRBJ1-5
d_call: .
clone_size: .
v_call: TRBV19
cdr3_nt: TGTGCCAGTAGTACCTTAGGGACAATGGCTCAGCCCCAGCATTTT
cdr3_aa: CASSTLGTMAQPQHF

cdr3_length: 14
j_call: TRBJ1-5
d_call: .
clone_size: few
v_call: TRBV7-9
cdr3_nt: TGTGCCAGCAGCTTAGCCGGGGGCAATCAGCCCCAGCATTTT
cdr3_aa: CASSLAGGNQPQHF

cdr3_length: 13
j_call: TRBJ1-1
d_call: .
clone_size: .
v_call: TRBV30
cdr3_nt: TGTGCCTGGAGTGTAACCAACAACGCTGAAGCTTTCTTT
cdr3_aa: CAWSVTNNAEAFF

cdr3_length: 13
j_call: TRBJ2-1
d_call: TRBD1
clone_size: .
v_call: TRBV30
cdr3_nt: TGTGCCTGGGGCAGACAGGGGCACAATGAGCAGTTCTTC
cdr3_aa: CAWGRQGHNEQFF

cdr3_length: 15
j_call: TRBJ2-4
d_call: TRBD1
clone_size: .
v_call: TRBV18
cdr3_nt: TGTGCCAGCTCACCACCCGGGACAGGGGGAAACATTCAGTACTTC
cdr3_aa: CASSPPGTGGNIQYF

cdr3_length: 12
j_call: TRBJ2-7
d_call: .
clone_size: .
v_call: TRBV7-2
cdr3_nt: TGTGCCAGCAGCTCCTACCTCGACGAGCAGTACTTC
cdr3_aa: CASSSYLDEQYF

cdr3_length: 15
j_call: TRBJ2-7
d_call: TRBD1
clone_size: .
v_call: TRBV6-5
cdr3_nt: TGTGCCAGCAGTTACTCGGGGACAGGGGTTTGGGAGCAGTACTTC
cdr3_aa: CASSYSGTGVWEQYF

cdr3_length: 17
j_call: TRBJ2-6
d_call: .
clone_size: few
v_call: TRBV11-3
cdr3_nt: TGTGCCAGCAGCCCACAGGGATTACCCTCTGGGGCCAACGTCCTGACTTTC
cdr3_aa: CASSPQGLPSGANVLTF

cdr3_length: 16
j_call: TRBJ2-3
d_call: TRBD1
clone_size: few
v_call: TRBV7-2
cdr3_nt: TGTGCCAGCAGGGATCCCAAAGGGGGCCGCCCAGATACGCAGTATTTT
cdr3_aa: CASRDPKGGRPDTQYF